The 17 T cell receptor beta chains given below trace back to one sample, sequenced in a study of shared clonotypes between healthy human individuals. Profiled with immunoSEQ multiplex PCR; TCRdb holds only in-frame clones, not every one. This table holds a few million clones, 85% to 95% found once. The sequencing sample was made of naive CD4+ T cells from PBMCs. The subset is: CD45RA+ positively selected. Receptors originate from a man younger than 35 in good health. Some clones in this sample may be carry-over from other donors' samples.

This clone occurred a few times. This rearrangement joins TRBV30 to TRBJ1-5; D unclear. The germline V and J ends were trimmed by 1 base and 3 bases, with 10 bases remaining between them. This CDR3 region has 14 residues. Per the germline V gene, CDR1 is GTSNPN and CDR2 is SVGIG (reference sequence). The CDR3 coding sequence is TGTGCCTGGAGTGCCGGTACGGACAATCAGCCCCAGCATTTT. This codes for CAWSAGTDNQPQHF.

CDR3 nucleotide sequence: TGCGCCAGCAGCTTGGGCCCTGGGGAAGAGCCCCAGCATTTT. It specifies CASSLGPGEEPQHF. The J gene is TRBJ1-5, the V gene TRBV5-1; D gene uncertain. Trimming left V 0 bases short and J 8 bases short, with 12 bases between. Germline lookup yields CDR1 SGHRS and CDR2 YFSETQ. The CDR3 has 14 amino acids.

This clone was counted a few times. The sample carries other DNA sequences with the same CDR3. The chain carries TRBV7-9 and TRBJ1-2, with D unresolved. V was clipped by 2 bases and J by 2 bases, with 6 bases between them. CDR3 length: 13 amino acids. Germline V CDR1 and CDR2: SEHNR, FQNEAQ (reference sequence). The CDR3 reads CASSLLGNYGYTF. CDR3 nucleotides: TGTGCCAGCAGCTTACTTGGGAACTATGGCTACACCTTC.

This chain connects TRBV5-1 to TRBJ2-7; tentatively, D is TRBD1 (5 bases). This CDR3 has 16 amino acids. CDR1 is SGHRS, CDR2 YFSETQ, per germline. Trimming stripped 2 bases from V and 3 bases from J, with 18 bases between. The CDR3 coding sequence is TGCGCCAGCAGCTTAGGGGCAGGGAACTATGACTACGAGCAGTACTTC. The encoded protein is CASSLGAGNYDYEQYF. Filled out from reference TRBV5-1 and TRBJ2-7, the complete variable domain reads KAGVTQTPRYLIKTRGQQVTLSCSPISGHRSVSWYQQTPGQGLQFLFEYFSETQRNKGNFPGRFSGRQFSNSRSEMNVSTLELGDSALYLCASSLGAGNYDYEQYFGPGTRLTVT.

This chain uses TRBV4-3 with TRBJ1-2; D is possibly TRBD1 (5 bases). Germline assignment: CDR1 LGHNA and CDR2 YSLEER. This CDR3 region has 13 residues. The V and J ends lost 4 bases and 1 base respectively, with 7 bases between them. The CDR3 spells CASSPQVNYGYTF. DNA of the CDR3: TGCGCCAGCAGCCCACAGGTTAACTATGGCTACACCTTC.

This clone has just one count. This chain uses TRBV27 with TRBJ2-2, with TRBD2 matching 10 bases. This CDR3 spans 17 amino acids. Per germline, CDR1 MNHEY and CDR2 SMNVEV (reference sequence). V was clipped by 6 bases and J by 7 bases; unmatched bases: 14. CDR3 nucleotides: TGTGCCAGCAGGGGGGGAGTACTAGCGGGAATCGTCGGGGAGCTGTTTTTT. Amino acids: CASRGGVLAGIVGELFF.

The chain employs TRBV28 and TRBJ1-5; D might be TRBD1 (6 bases). The CDR3 sequence is 16 residues long. CDR1 and CDR2 (germline): MDHEN, SYDVKM. V was shortened by 6 bases and J by 4 bases, with 19 bases between the two germline ends. CDR3 amino acids: CASRPGTGAPNQPQHF. DNA of the CDR3: TGTGCCAGCAGGCCTGGAACGGGGGCCCCAAATCAGCCCCAGCATTTT. The complete variable domain, with remaining parts taken from reference TRBV28 and TRBJ1-5, reads DVKVTQSSRYLVKRTGEKVFLECVQDMDHENMFWYRQDPGLGLRLIYFSYDVKMKEKGDIPEGYSVSREKKERFSLILESASTNQTSMYLCASRPGTGAPNQPQHFGDGTRLSIL.

Points on this clone: Other DNA variants within this sample encode the same CDR3. The chain combines TRBV28 with TRBJ1-2; TRBD1 matches 10 bases. The CDR3 length is 13 residues. The junction had 3 bases not matched to a gene; V was cut back by 4 bases and J by 7 bases. In germline, CDR1 is MDHEN, CDR2 SYDVKM. The CDR3 bases are TGTGCCAGCAGTTCAGGACAGGGGGGTGGCTACACCTTC. Translated: CASSSGQGGGYTF.

This clone was picked up a small number of times. The chain couples TRBV29-1 to TRBJ1-1, with no clear D. This CDR3 contains 11 residues. Deletions cut 3 bases from V and 11 bases from J, with 13 bases between. Germline CDR1 reads SQVTM; CDR2 reads ANQGSEA. CDR3 sequence reads: CSVDRPVDAFF. The CDR3 DNA is TGCAGCGTTGACCGACCCGTGGATGCTTTCTTT.

This rearrangement joins TRBV5-4 to TRBJ2-7; TRBD2 might be the D (6 bases). Germline values: CDR1 SGHNT, CDR2 YYREEE (reference sequence). V was clipped by 4 bases and J by 2 bases, with 19 bases between them. The length of the CDR3 is 16 residues. CDR3 protein: CASSEGGSTTTYEQYF. The CDR3 DNA sequence: TGTGCCAGCAGCGAGGGAGGTTCGACTACCACCTACGAGCAGTACTTC.

The V call is TRBV28, the J call TRBJ2-7; 8 bases are shared with TRBD2. Germline V gives CDR1 MDHEN, CDR2 SYDVKM. The CDR3 totals 17 residues. J gave up 0 bases and V 2 bases, and 9 bases lay outside the gene matches. The CDR3 sequence is CASSLQFSGTSSYEQYF. The CDR3 region has the DNA TGTGCCAGCAGTTTACAATTTAGCGGGACTAGCTCCTACGAGCAGTACTTC.

This chain connects TRBV4-1 to TRBJ1-4; TRBD1 is a possible D gene (5 bases). The length of the CDR3 is 14 residues. Per the germline V gene, CDR1 is MGHRA and CDR2 is YSYEKL. Trimming stripped 5 bases from V and 2 bases from J, with 9 bases between. This CDR3 is CASSNGGTNEKLFF. The CDR3 DNA is TGCGCCAGCAGCAACGGGGGGACTAATGAAAAACTGTTTTTT.

The chain links TRBV4-3 to TRBJ2-2, with 13 bases fitting TRBD2. Germline CDR1 LGHNA, CDR2 YSLEER. With V trimmed by 1 base and J by 4 bases, 0 bases remained unmatched. This CDR3 is built from 16 residues. CDR3 bases: TGCGCCAGCAGCCAAGGGACTAGCGGGGGCACCGGGGAGCTGTTTTTT. Amino acid sequence: CASSQGTSGGTGELFF.

The gene calls are TRBV5-1 and TRBJ2-5, with 13 bases fitting TRBD2. The CDR3 runs 18 residues. Germline V lookup: CDR1 SGHRS, CDR2 YFSETQ. Germline trimming cut 4 bases from V and 2 bases from J; bases unmatched to any gene: 11. DNA for the CDR3: TGCGCCAGCAGCGATTCCCCCGGGACTAGCGGGATTCAAGAGACCCAGTACTTC. Translated: CASSDSPGTSGIQETQYF.

J is TRBJ2-7 and V is TRBV27; D not certain. V lost 8 bases and J 3 bases, leaving 17 bases between the germline ends. From germline, CDR1 is MNHEY and CDR2 SMNVEV (reference sequence). This CDR3 is built from 14 residues. The CDR3 region is CASRRSAPVYEQYF. CDR3 DNA sequence: TGTGCCAGCCGACGGTCGGCCCCCGTCTACGAGCAGTACTTC.

The chain has TRBV27 and TRBJ2-5; 10 nucleotides align to TRBD1. The V gene end was trimmed by 8 bases and the J gene end by 5 bases; junction bases not matched to a gene: 11. The CDR3 spans 15 residues. The germline V gene has CDR1 MNHEY and CDR2 SMNVEV (reference sequence). As DNA, the CDR3 is TGTGCCAGCGGCCCCAGGACAGGGGGGACCGAGACCCAGTACTTC. Residues: CASGPRTGGTETQYF.

CDR3 residues: CARRDRTGGASNEKLFF. The CDR3 nucleotides are TGTGCCAGAAGGGATCGGACAGGGGGCGCTTCTAATGAAAAACTGTTTTTT. This chain joins TRBV7-5 and TRBJ1-4; TRBD1, the table's D call, lacks a check against the DNA. TRBV7-5 is assigned pseudogene status. This CDR3 contains 17 residues.